The rows below give T cell receptor beta chains drawn from one sample of a study of T cells in Graves' hyperthyroidism and ophthalmopathy. Using its own MiXCR run on the multiplex PCR reads, TCRdb lists one record per CDR3 protein. Of 600,000 to 700,000 distinct CDR3 sequences listed, approximately 42% are singletons. The sequencing input was peripheral blood or thyroid tissue (not recorded which). The receptors shown here come from an adult man with Graves' disease, either hyperthyroidism or ophthalmopathy (not recorded which). CDR3s include the opening cysteine and the closing phenylalanine or tryptophan. D genes are given only for firm matches. The size of a clone is reported for some rows only, either as once, few or many, or as a class for expanded clones.

v_gene,j_gene,d_gene,abundance,CDR3nt,CDR3aa
TRBV20-1,TRBJ1-6,TRBD1,.,TGCAGTGCTAGAGGGACAGGGAGTCCTAATTCACCCCTCCACTTT,CSARGTGSPNSPLHF
TRBV10-3,TRBJ1-1,TRBD1,.,TGTGCCATCAGTTTCACAGGGGGGCGGAACACTGAAGCTTTCTTT,CAISFTGGRNTEAFF
TRBV6-5,TRBJ1-2,TRBD1,.,TGTGCCAGCAGTTACCTGGGACAGCTTAACTATGGCTACACCTTC,CASSYLGQLNYGYTF
TRBV10-3,TRBJ1-1,TRBD1,many,TGTGCCATCAGTGATCGACAGGGCCCTGAAGCTTTCTTT,CAISDRQGPEAFF
TRBV29-1,TRBJ2-5,TRBD2,many,TGCAGCGTTGCACTAGCGGTAGAGACCCAGTACTTC,CSVALAVETQYF
TRBV25-1,TRBJ1-1,.,.,TGTGCCTGGAGTGTGTGGGGTTCTGAAAACCTGACTGAAGCTTTCTTT,CAWSVWGSENLTEAFF
TRBV7-8,TRBJ2-6,.,many,TGTGCCAGCAGCGCGCCCCTCCTAGGGACCCCTGGGGCCAACGTCCTGACTTTC,CASSAPLLGTPGANVLTF
TRBV29-1,TRBJ1-1,TRBD1,.,TGCAGCGTTGGAAATTTAGACAGGGCGGAGGGAGCTTTCTTT,CSVGNLDRAEGAFF
TRBV15,TRBJ1-2,TRBD1,many,TGTGCCACCAGCAGAGGAACAGGGGGGGAAGCCTATGGCTACACCTTC,CATSRGTGGEAYGYTF
TRBV20-1,TRBJ1-5,.,few,TGCAGTGCTTGGGGAGGGGACAATCAGCCCCAGCATTTT,CSAWGGDNQPQHF
TRBV20-1,TRBJ1-4,.,.,TGCAGTACGAGCGGCCCCTCTGGAAAACTGTTTTTT,CSTSGPSGKLFF
TRBV10-3,TRBJ1-5,.,.,TGTGCCAGCTCACCAGAACAGAGTAGCAATCAGCCCCAGCATTTT,CASSPEQSSNQPQHF
TRBV6-5,TRBJ2-7,.,.,TGTGCCGGAGGGGACAGCTACTACGAGCAGTACTTC,CAGGDSYYEQYF
TRBV6-6,TRBJ1-2,.,few,TGTGCCAGCAGGTCCGGACAGCTAGATGGCTACACCTTC,CASRSGQLDGYTF
TRBV12-3/TRBV12-4,TRBJ1-2,TRBD1,.,TGTGCCAGCAGTTTTGTTAGATTCGGGACAGGGCTGGGCTATGGCTACACCTTC,CASSFVRFGTGLGYGYTF
TRBV10-3,TRBJ2-7,.,.,TGTGCCATCAGTGACAGGGCGATATCCTACGAGCAGTACTTC,CAISDRAISYEQYF
TRBV2,TRBJ1-2,TRBD1,once,TGTGCCAGCAGCTATGGACAGGGGCGGGGGAAAGGCTACACCTTC,CASSYGQGRGKGYTF
TRBV7-2,TRBJ1-2,.,many,TGTGCCAGCAGCTTAGTGGCCAACTATGGCTACACCTTC,CASSLVANYGYTF
TRBV24-1,TRBJ1-1,.,.,TGTGCCACCAGTCCCAGGGGAAGACTGAACACTGAAGCTTTCTTT,CATSPRGRLNTEAFF
TRBV9,TRBJ1-3,.,many,TGTGCCAGCAGCGGACGGGACGCGGGAAACACCATATATTTT,CASSGRDAGNTIYF
TRBV11-2,TRBJ1-5,TRBD1,.,TGTGCCAGCAGCTGGGGACAGGGAGGAGAGACCCAGCATTTT,CASSWGQGGETQHF
TRBV2,TRBJ1-5,TRBD1,.,TGTGCCAGCAGGGCCGGGACAGGGGATAGCAATCAGCCCCAGCATTTT,CASRAGTGDSNQPQHF
TRBV10-3,TRBJ1-5,.,.,TGTGCCATCAGTGTAACTTCGGGTCAGCCCCAGCATTTT,CAISVTSGQPQHF
TRBV7-9,TRBJ2-5,.,.,TGTGCCAGCAGCTCGACAGCGGGACAGGACCAAGAGACCCAGTACTTC,CASSSTAGQDQETQYF
TRBV6-5,TRBJ1-1,.,many,TGTGCCAGCAACACAGTGAACACTGAAGCTTTCTTT,CASNTVNTEAFF
TRBV5-1,TRBJ1-1,.,.,TGCGCCAGCAGCTTACCCGGGACCGCCACTGAAGCTTTCTTT,CASSLPGTATEAFF
TRBV7-9,TRBJ1-5,TRBD1,many,TGTGCCAGCAGCTCAGGGGGGCGAAATCAGCCCCAGCATTTT,CASSSGGRNQPQHF
TRBV7-8,TRBJ2-3,TRBD2,.,TGTGCCAGCAGCCCTCGGACTAGCGGGGGATCCCCGGGTACGCAGTATTTT,CASSPRTSGGSPGTQYF
TRBV29-1,TRBJ2-2,TRBD1,.,TGCAGCGTTGACACCCGGGACAGCATCTCTGGGGAGCTGTTTTTT,CSVDTRDSISGELFF
TRBV7-9,TRBJ1-4,TRBD1,many,TGTGCCAGCAGCTTTAACCGGGACAGCAGATTCAGGGAAAAACTGTTTTTT,CASSFNRDSRFREKLFF
TRBV11-2,TRBJ1-1,.,few,TGTGCCAGCAGCGAATGGGGCGGACAGAAAAACACTGAAGCTTTCTTT,CASSEWGGQKNTEAFF
TRBV13,TRBJ1-1,.,.,TGTGCCAGCAGCCGTGGGGTAGTCACTGAAGCTTTCTTT,CASSRGVVTEAFF
TRBV7-9,TRBJ2-2,.,.,TGTGCCAGCAGCCCCCCTGCGGGGAGGGGGGAGCTGTTTTTT,CASSPPAGRGELFF
TRBV2,TRBJ1-3,TRBD1,.,TGTGCCAGCAGTCGACAGGGTCTGGATACCATATATTTT,CASSRQGLDTIYF
TRBV7-3,TRBJ1-6,.,many,TGTGCCAGCAGCTACCAGGGTAGTAATTCACCCCTCCACTTT,CASSYQGSNSPLHF
TRBV10-2,TRBJ1-2,TRBD1,many,TGCGCCAGCAGTGAGTCGACAGGGCTTTCTATCTTC,CASSESTGLSIF
TRBV6-1,TRBJ1-2,.,.,TGTGCCAGCAGTGAGGTCGATGACAGGATTCTCTATGGCTACACCTTC,CASSEVDDRILYGYTF
TRBV19,TRBJ1-3,.,few,TGTGCCAGTAGTATAGGTCCGGGATCGGATAACACCATATATTTT,CASSIGPGSDNTIYF
TRBV5-6,TRBJ1-5,TRBD1,few,TGTGCCAGCAGCTTCCCCAGGGGGCGCGGTCAGCCCCAGCATTTT,CASSFPRGRGQPQHF
TRBV7-8,TRBJ2-2,.,.,TGTGCCAGCAGCTTAATGGGGAACGCCGGGGAGCTGTTTTTT,CASSLMGNAGELFF
TRBV6-6,TRBJ1-5,.,.,TGTGCCAGCAGCGTCGACAGGATCAATCAGCCCCAGCATTTT,CASSVDRINQPQHF